These T cell receptor beta chains were read from a single sample in a study of blood T cell repertoires in COVID-19. TCRdb keeps only in-frame clones here, not all; method: immunoSEQ multiplex PCR. The table records 270,000 or so clones, about 89% of them present only once. The specimen was peripheral blood. These receptor sequences come from a man aged 35 to 55 with acute or convalescent COVID-19. Each CDR3 is given with its conserved first and last residue. The order of the fields is V gene, clone size, D gene, J gene, CDR3 DNA, CDR3 protein. A D gene is named only where the DNA matches it firmly. The size field is filled for only some rows; it gives once, few, many or a size class.

V: TRBV7-2
size: .
D: TRBD1
J: TRBJ2-7
DNA: TGTGCCAGCAGCTCGCGGGGACAGGGGCCCTACGAGCAGTACTTC
CDR3: CASSSRGQGPYEQYF

V: TRBV27
size: .
D: .
J: TRBJ1-2
DNA: TGTGCCAGCAGTCCTCACTCGCTCTCCTATGGCTACACCTTC
CDR3: CASSPHSLSYGYTF

V: TRBV11-2
size: .
D: .
J: TRBJ2-7
DNA: TGTGCCAGCAGCTTATACGGGGAATCCTACGAGCAGTACTTC
CDR3: CASSLYGESYEQYF

V: TRBV5-1
size: .
D: TRBD2
J: TRBJ2-2
DNA: TGCGCCAGCAGCTTTGGACTAGCGGGGATCACCGGGGAGCTGTTTTTT
CDR3: CASSFGLAGITGELFF

V: TRBV30
size: .
D: .
J: TRBJ1-2
DNA: TGTGCCTGGAGTTATACTTACAGGGAATTAAACTATGGCTACACCTTC
CDR3: CAWSYTYRELNYGYTF

V: TRBV11-2
size: few
D: TRBD1
J: TRBJ1-2
DNA: TGTGCCAGCAGCAAACGGGACAGGGGTGGCTACACCTTC
CDR3: CASSKRDRGGYTF

V: TRBV9
size: .
D: TRBD2
J: TRBJ2-3
DNA: TGTGCCAGCAGCGCCCCCCGGGAGCTAGCGGGGCTCACAGATACGCAGTATTTT
CDR3: CASSAPRELAGLTDTQYF

V: TRBV2
size: .
D: .
J: TRBJ1-1
DNA: TGTGCCAGCAGCTACGACTGGATAGCTTTCTTT
CDR3: CASSYDWIAFF

V: TRBV5-4
size: .
D: .
J: TRBJ2-2
DNA: TGTGCCAGCAGCTTTCCAAACACCGGGGAGCTGTTTTTT
CDR3: CASSFPNTGELFF

V: TRBV5-6
size: .
D: TRBD2
J: TRBJ2-3
DNA: TGTGCCAGCAGCCCGGGGGGGTTTAGCACAGATACGCAGTATTTT
CDR3: CASSPGGFSTDTQYF

V: TRBV7-2
size: .
D: TRBD2
J: TRBJ2-1
DNA: TGTGCCAGCAGCTTAGGGGGGGGGATAGCCTACAATGAGCAGTTCTTC
CDR3: CASSLGGGIAYNEQFF

V: TRBV28
size: .
D: TRBD1
J: TRBJ2-7
DNA: TGTGCCAGCAGCCCTCCGGGACAGGGAACCTACGAGCAGTACTTC
CDR3: CASSPPGQGTYEQYF

V: TRBV7-9
size: .
D: TRBD1
J: TRBJ2-2
DNA: TGTGCCAGCAGCTTAGCCGTGGACAGGGACCCACACGGGGAGCTGTTTTTT
CDR3: CASSLAVDRDPHGELFF

V: TRBV7-9
size: once
D: TRBD2
J: TRBJ2-1
DNA: TGTGCCAGCAGCTTAGCATGGACTAGCGGCTTCGGAGAGCAGTTCTTC
CDR3: CASSLAWTSGFGEQFF